What follows is one TCR beta chain and its context. The antigen is unknown. This CDR3 has 16 amino acids. V was cut by 0 bases and J by 5 bases, with 17 bases left in between. Germline CDR1 MGHRA, CDR2 YSYEKL. This specimen belongs to a study of cytomegalovirus exposure and HLA in healthy donors. This PCR relied on a set of 60 Vbeta primers and 13 Jbeta primers. Data came from immunoSEQ multiplex PCR; TCRdb stores just in-frame clones and leaves some out. This sample has 180,000 or so clones, with about 10% found just once. Findings of the study overall: Evidence from a later analysis indicated that most CMV-associated TCR beta chains looked HLA-restricted. Earlier analysis yielded a pattern in which most TCR beta V segments were productive about 90% or about 30% of the time. The authors judged a highly shared variant cluster likely a sequencing artifact.

The chain couples TRBV4-1 to TRBJ2-7, with D possibly matching TRBD2 (6 bases). The origin of this receptor is a woman in her 30s in good health and CMV-seropositive. Sequenced input: PBMCs. The CDR3, as DNA: TGCGCCAGCAGCCAAGAACGGACTACTCCGTGGGACGAGCAGTACTTC. It specifies CASSQERTTPWDEQYF.